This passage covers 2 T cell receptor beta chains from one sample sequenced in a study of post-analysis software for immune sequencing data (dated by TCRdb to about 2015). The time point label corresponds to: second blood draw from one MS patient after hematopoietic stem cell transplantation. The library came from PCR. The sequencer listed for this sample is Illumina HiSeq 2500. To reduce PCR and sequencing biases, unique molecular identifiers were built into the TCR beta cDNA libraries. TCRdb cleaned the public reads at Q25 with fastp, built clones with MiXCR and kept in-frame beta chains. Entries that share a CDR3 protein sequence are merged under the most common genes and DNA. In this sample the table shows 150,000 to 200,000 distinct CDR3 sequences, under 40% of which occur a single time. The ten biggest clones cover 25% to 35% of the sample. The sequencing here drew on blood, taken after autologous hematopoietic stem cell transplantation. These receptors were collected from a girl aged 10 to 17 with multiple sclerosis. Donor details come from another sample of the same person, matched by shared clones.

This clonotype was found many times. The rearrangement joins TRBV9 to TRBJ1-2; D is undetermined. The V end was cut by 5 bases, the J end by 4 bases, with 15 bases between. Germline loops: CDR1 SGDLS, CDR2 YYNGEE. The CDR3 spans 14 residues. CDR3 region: CASSENQIGYGYTF. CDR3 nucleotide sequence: TGTGCCAGCAGTGAGAACCAGATTGGCTATGGCTACACCTTC.

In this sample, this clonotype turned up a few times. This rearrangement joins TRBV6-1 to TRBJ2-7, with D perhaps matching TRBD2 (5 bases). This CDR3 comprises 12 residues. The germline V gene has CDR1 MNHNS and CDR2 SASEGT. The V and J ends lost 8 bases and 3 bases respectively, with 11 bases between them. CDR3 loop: CASFERLYEQYF. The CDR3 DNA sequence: TGTGCCAGCTTCGAGCGGCTCTACGAGCAGTACTTC.